This T cell receptor (beta chain) derives from a study of cytomegalovirus exposure and HLA in healthy donors. For the study at large: Within the Caucasian-associated ancestry cluster were roughly 81% of the approximately 400 genotyped donors.

The PCR had 60 Vbeta and 13 Jbeta primers. The authors' processing: A later analysis counted about 80 million unique TCR beta chains, about 11 million shared. Repertoires were generated with immunoSEQ multiplex PCR, while TCRdb's copy carries only in-frame clones and drops some. The DNA gave D and trimming, while V, J and clone size come from that table. Found here are approximately 150,000 clones, approximately 80% of them singletons; the top ten hold about 3.4%. The germline CDR1 and CDR2 sequences are SNHLY and FYNNEI. V shed 7 bases and J 6 bases; nucleotides not matched to a gene: 16. There are 16 residues in the CDR3.

V is TRBV2 and J is TRBJ2-7; 9 bases fit TRBD1. This clonotype was obtained from a male donor in good health and CMV-seronegative. The sample taken for sequencing was PBMCs. This chain's CDR3 is CASTPVSGDRAREQYF. The DNA for the CDR3 is TGTGCCAGCACCCCAGTGTCCGGGGACAGGGCCCGCGAGCAGTACTTC.